This T cell receptor beta chain was identified during a study of blood T cells in healthy people across ages. General study results and limits: Diversity of TCR beta per million T cells declined in a roughly linear way with age. PBMCs that were unsorted prevented a conclusive naive versus antigen-experienced comparison. Naive T cell percentage showed a strong correlation with TCR beta diversity.

A J-beta primer mix and a sample-barcoded 5' primer were used in a second PCR of roughly 6 to 12 cycles. One entry per CDR3 protein results from TCRdb running MiXCR on the 5' RACE reads. This table holds about 730,000 distinct CDR3 sequences, 35% to 45% found once. This clonotype was found many times. Its antigen is not identified. Germline CDR1 SEHNR, CDR2 FQNEAQ (reference sequence). This CDR3 is 14 amino acids long. Trimming left V 3 bases short and J 2 bases short, with 11 bases between. Sequenced material: blood. This TCR came from a woman aged 55-75 years in good health. The V call is TRBV7-9, the J call TRBJ2-7; D is perhaps TRBD2 (5 bases). The chain's CDR3 is CASSFKEVAYEQYF. In nucleotides, the CDR3 is TGTGCCAGCAGCTTTAAGGAGGTAGCCTACGAGCAGTACTTC. The variable domain in full, completed from reference TRBV7-9 and TRBJ2-7, reads DTGVSQNPRHKITKRGQNVTFRCDPISEHNRLYWYRQTLGQGPEFLTYFQNEAQLEKSRLLSDRFSAERPKGSFSTLEIQRTEQGDSAMYLCASSFKEVAYEQYFGPGTRLTVT.